The present TCR beta chain was sequenced within a study of cytotoxic CD8 clonotypes in ibrutinib-treated CLL. General study findings and limits: Baseline clonality exceeded age-matched healthy donors and tracked circulating CD8+ T-cell counts.

Trimming removed 5 bases from V and 3 bases from J, with 20 bases in between. The germline gives CDR1 SEHNR, CDR2 FQNEAQ (reference sequence). This CDR3 has 17 amino acids. Extraction of around 2 micrograms of genomic DNA from cryopreserved PBMCs supplied material for TCR beta libraries. Clones were read by immunoSEQ multiplex PCR, and TCRdb kept only the in-frame ones, dropping some. The sample contains over 25,000 clones, 62% of which appear only once. This clone showed up just a few times. Antigen: not known. The chain carries TRBV7-9 and TRBJ2-4, with D possibly TRBD2 on 6 matching bases. This sequence was found in a human donor with chronic lymphocytic leukemia. This specimen consisted of PBMCs, obtained before ibrutinib treatment. CDR3 sequence (DNA): TGTGCCAGCAGCGCCGGACTCTGGAGGGAGTTCAAAAACATTCAGTACTTC. It is translated as CASSAGLWREFKNIQYF.